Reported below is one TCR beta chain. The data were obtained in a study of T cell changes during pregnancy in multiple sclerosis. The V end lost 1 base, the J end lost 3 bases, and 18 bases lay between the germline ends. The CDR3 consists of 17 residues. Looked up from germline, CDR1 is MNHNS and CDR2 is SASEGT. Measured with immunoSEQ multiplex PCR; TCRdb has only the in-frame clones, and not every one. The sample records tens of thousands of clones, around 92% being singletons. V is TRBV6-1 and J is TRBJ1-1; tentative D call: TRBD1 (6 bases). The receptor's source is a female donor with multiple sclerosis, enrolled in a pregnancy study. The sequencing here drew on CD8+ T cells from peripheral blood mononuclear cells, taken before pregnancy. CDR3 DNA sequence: TGTGCCAGCAGTGAAGAAAGTCGGGGGGGGGCGTACACTGAAGCTTTCTTT. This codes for CASSEESRGGAYTEAFF.